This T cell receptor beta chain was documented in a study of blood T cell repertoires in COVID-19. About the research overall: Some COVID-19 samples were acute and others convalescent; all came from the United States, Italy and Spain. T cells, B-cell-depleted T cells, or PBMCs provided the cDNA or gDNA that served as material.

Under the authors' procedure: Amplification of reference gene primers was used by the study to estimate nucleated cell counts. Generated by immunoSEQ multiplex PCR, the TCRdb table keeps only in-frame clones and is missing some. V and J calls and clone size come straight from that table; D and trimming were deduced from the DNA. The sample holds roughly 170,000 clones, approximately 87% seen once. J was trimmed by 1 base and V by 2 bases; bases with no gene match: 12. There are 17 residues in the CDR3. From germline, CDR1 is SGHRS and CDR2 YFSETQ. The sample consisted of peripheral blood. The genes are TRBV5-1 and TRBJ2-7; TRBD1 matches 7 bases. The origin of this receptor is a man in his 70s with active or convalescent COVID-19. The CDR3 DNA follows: TGCGCCAGCAGCTTCCTGGGGGAACCGGGACAGTCCTACGAGCAGTACTTC. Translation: CASSFLGEPGQSYEQYF.